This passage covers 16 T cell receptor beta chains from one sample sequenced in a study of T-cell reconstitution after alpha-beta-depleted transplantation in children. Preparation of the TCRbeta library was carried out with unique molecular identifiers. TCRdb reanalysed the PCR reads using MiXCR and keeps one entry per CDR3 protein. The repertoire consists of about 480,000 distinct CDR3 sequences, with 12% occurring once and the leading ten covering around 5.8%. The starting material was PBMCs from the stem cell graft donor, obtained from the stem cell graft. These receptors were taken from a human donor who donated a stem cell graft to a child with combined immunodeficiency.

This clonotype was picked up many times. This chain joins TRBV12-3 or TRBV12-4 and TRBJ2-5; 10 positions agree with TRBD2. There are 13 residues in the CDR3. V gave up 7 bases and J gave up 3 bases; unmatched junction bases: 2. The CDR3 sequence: CASKSGGEETQYF. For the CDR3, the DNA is TGTGCCAGCAAAAGCGGGGGGGAAGAGACCCAGTACTTC.

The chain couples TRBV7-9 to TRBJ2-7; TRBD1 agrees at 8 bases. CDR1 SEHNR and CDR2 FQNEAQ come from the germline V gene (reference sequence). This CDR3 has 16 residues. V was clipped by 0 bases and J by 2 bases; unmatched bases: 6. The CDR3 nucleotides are TGTGCCAGCAGCTTAGCGCTGGGACAGGACACCTACGAGCAGTACTTC. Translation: CASSLALGQDTYEQYF.

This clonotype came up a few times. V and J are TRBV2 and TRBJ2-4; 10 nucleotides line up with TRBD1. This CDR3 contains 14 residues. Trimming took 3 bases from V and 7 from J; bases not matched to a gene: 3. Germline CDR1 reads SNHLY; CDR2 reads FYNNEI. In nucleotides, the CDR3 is TGTGCCAGCAGTGAGGGGACAGGGGTGAACATTCAGTACTTC. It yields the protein CASSEGTGVNIQYF.

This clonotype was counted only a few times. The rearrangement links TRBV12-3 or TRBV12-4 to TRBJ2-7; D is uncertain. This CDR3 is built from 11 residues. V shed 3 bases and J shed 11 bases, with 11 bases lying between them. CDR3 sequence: CASSFGGWEYF. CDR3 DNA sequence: TGTGCCAGCAGTTTCGGCGGTTGGGAGTACTTC.

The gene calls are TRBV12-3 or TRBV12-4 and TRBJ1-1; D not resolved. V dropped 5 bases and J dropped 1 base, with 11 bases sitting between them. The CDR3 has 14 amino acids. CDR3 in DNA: TGTGCCAGCAGTCCTGACCTGGGGAACACTGAAGCTTTCTTT. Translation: CASSPDLGNTEAFF.

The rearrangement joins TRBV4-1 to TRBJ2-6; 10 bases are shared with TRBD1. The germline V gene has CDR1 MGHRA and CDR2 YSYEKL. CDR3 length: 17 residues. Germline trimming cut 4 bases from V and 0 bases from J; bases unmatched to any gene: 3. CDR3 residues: CASSRGQGVSGANVLTF. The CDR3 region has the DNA TGCGCCAGCAGCCGCGGACAGGGGGTCTCTGGGGCCAACGTCCTGACTTTC.

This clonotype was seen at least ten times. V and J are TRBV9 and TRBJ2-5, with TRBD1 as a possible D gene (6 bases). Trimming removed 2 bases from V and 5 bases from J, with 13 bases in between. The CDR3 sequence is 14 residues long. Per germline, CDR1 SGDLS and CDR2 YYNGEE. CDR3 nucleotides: TGTGCCAGCAGCGTGGGGGCGCTGGGGGAGACCCAGTACTTC. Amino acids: CASSVGALGETQYF.

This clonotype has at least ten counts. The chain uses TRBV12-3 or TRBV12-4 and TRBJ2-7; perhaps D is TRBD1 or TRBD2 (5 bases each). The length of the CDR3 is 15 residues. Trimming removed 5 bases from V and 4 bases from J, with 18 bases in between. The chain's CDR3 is CASSPFGGGLYEQYF. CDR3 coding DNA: TGTGCCAGCAGTCCCTTTGGGGGTGGGCTTTACGAGCAGTACTTC.

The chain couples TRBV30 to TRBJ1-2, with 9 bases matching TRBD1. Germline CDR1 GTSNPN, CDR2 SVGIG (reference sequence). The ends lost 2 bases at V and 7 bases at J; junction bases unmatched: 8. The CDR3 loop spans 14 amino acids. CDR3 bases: TGTGCCTGGAGTCCGACCGGGACAGGGAGTGGCTACACCTTC. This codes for CAWSPTGTGSGYTF.

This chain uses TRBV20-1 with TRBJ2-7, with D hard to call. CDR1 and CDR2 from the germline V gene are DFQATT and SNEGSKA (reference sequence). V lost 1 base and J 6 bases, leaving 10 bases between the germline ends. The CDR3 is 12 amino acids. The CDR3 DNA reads TGCAGTGCTAGAGGGGGATTAGGCGAGCAGTACTTC. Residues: CSARGGLGEQYF.

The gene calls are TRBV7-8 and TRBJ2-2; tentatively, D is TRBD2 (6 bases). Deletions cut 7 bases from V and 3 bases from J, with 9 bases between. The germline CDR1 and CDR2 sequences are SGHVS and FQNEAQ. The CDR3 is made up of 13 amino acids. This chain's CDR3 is CASKRGYTGELFF. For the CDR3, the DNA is TGTGCCAGCAAACGGGGGTACACCGGGGAGCTGTTTTTT.

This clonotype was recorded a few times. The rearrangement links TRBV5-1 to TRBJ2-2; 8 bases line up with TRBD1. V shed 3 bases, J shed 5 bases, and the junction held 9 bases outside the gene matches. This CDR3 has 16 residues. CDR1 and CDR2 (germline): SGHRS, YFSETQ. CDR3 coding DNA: TGCGCCAGCAGCTACCGGTCCCGGGACAGGACCGGGGAGCTGTTTTTT. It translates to CASSYRSRDRTGELFF.

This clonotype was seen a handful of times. CDR3 region: CSARSPNGGEQYF. The DNA of the CDR3 is TGCAGTGCTAGATCCCCAAACGGGGGCGAGCAGTACTTC. This chain connects TRBV20-1 to TRBJ2-7, with a possible D match to TRBD2 (6 bases). Germline V CDR1 and CDR2: DFQATT, SNEGSKA (reference sequence). This CDR3 comprises 13 residues. The V and J ends lost 2 bases and 6 bases respectively, with 14 bases between them.

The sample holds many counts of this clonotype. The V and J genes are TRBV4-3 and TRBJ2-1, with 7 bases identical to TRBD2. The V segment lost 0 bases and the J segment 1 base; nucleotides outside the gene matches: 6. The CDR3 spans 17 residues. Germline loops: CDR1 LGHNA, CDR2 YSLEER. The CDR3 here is CASSQDLWRESYNEQFF. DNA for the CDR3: TGCGCCAGCAGCCAAGATCTTTGGCGGGAGTCCTACAATGAGCAGTTCTTC.

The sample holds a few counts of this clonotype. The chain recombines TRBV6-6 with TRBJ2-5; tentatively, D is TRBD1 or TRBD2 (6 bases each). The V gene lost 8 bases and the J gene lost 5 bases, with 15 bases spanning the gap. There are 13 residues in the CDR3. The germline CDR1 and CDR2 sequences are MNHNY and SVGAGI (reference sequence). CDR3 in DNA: TGTGCCAGCCGTACGGGGGCCGCGGAGACCCAGTACTTC. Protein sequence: CASRTGAAETQYF.

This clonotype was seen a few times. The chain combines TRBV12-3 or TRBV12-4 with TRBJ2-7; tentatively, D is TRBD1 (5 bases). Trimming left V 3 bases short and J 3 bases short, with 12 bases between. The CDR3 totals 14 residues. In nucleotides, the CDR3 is TGTGCCAGCAGTTTGCTGGAGACAGACTACGAGCAGTACTTC. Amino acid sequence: CASSLLETDYEQYF.